Below, 17 T cell receptor beta chains from the same sample are listed, as sequenced in a study of blood T cells in healthy people across ages. Together with a sample-barcoded 5' primer, a J-beta primer mix was included in a second PCR lasting about 6 to 11 cycles. TCRdb passed the 5' RACE reads through MiXCR, listing each CDR3 protein once. This table has around 1.1 million distinct CDR3 sequences, 35% to 45% appearing once. Material: blood. The source is a man aged 18 to 30 in good health.

This clonotype was observed a handful of times. The V call is TRBV6-5, the J call TRBJ2-1; 7 positions match TRBD2. Germline assignment: CDR1 MNHEY and CDR2 SVGAGI. Losses at the gene ends were 2 bases for V and 4 bases for J; bases not matched to a gene: 8. The CDR3 sequence is 16 residues long. The CDR3 DNA is TGTGCCAGCAGTTACACCAGCGGGGATAGTTACAATGAGCAGTTCTTC. It translates to CASSYTSGDSYNEQFF.

This clonotype was counted once. V usage is TRBV18 and J usage is TRBJ1-2; no reliable D call. This CDR3 comprises 16 residues. Germline V gene data show CDR1 as KGHSH and CDR2 as LQKENI. V lost 8 bases to trimming and J lost 2 bases, with 21 bases between them. The CDR3 DNA is TGTGCCAGCCCCCCAGATAGAGGACCTTTGAACTATGGCTACACCTTC. Protein product: CASPPDRGPLNYGYTF.

This chain links TRBV6-2 or TRBV6-3 with TRBJ2-1, with TRBD2 matching over 16 bases. J gave up 8 bases and V 2 bases, and 0 bases lay outside the gene matches. CDR3 length: 15 amino acids. Germline CDR1 and CDR2: MNHEY and SVGEGT. The CDR3, as DNA: TGTGCCAGCAGTTACGGGACTAGCGGGAGGGATGAGCAGTTCTTC. This encodes CASSYGTSGRDEQFF.

This clonotype was seen only a few times. The chain combines TRBV20-1 with TRBJ2-7; 10 nucleotides match TRBD1. This CDR3 is built from 14 residues. The junction had 4 bases not matched to a gene; V was cut back by 2 bases and J by 3 bases. The germline CDR1 and CDR2 sequences are DFQATT and SNEGSKA (reference sequence). CDR3 in DNA: TGCAGTGCTAGAAACCGGGACAGGGGCTACGAGCAGTACTTC. Encoded protein: CSARNRDRGYEQYF.

This chain connects TRBV7-2 to TRBJ1-4; D remains unclear. Trimming pared 1 base from V and 8 bases from J, leaving 14 bases between. Germline V gene data show CDR1 as SGHTA and CDR2 as FQGNSA. The CDR3 is 15 residues long. The CDR3 nucleotides are TGTGCCAGCAGCTTAGGTTTGCAGGTTCCCGAAAAACTGTTTTTT. Protein: CASSLGLQVPEKLFF.

This clonotype has a handful of counts. This chain links TRBV20-1 with TRBJ1-5; 8 bases map to TRBD1. The CDR3 consists of 15 residues. Germline values: CDR1 DFQATT, CDR2 SNEGSKA (reference sequence). The J segment lost 6 bases and the V segment lost 4 bases, leaving 11 bases of the junction unmatched. The DNA for the CDR3 is TGCAGTGCTAACGACCGACAGGGGTTGAGTCAGCCCCAGCATTTT. Translation gives CSANDRQGLSQPQHF.

This clonotype was detected a few times. The chain joins TRBV20-1 to TRBJ2-3; possibly TRBD1 for D (5 bases). CDR3 length equals 15 residues. V was pared by 0 bases and J by 1 base, with 11 bases between. In germline, CDR1 is DFQATT, CDR2 SNEGSKA (reference sequence). CDR3 nucleotides: TGCAGTGCTAGAGATGTGCAGGGCGGCACAGATACGCAGTATTTT. Translation: CSARDVQGGTDTQYF.

Only a few counts were recorded for this clonotype. The chain uses TRBV11-2 and TRBJ2-7; 7 bases fit TRBD2. With V trimmed by 0 bases and J by 4 bases, 9 bases remained unmatched. Germline V gene sequence: CDR1 SGHAT, CDR2 FQNNGV. The CDR3 runs to 16 residues. CDR3 in DNA: TGTGCCAGCAGCTTAGACGGTCTAGCGGCACAGTACGAGCAGTACTTC. This codes for CASSLDGLAAQYEQYF.

There are many counts of this clonotype. The chain uses TRBV12-3 or TRBV12-4 and TRBJ2-3; no firm D call. V dropped 6 bases and J dropped 0 bases, with 10 bases sitting between them. This CDR3 contains 14 residues. DNA of the CDR3: TGTGCCAGCAGCTCGTGGGGTAGCACAGATACGCAGTATTTT. Its translation: CASSSWGSTDTQYF.

This clonotype has just a few counts. The V call is TRBV3-1, the J call TRBJ1-2, with 11 bases matching TRBD1. The CDR3 is made up of 16 amino acids. V gave up 5 bases and J gave up 0 bases; unmatched junction bases: 5. Germline CDR1 is LGHDT and CDR2 is YNNKEL (reference sequence). CDR3 nucleotides: TGTGCCAGCAGCAATATGGGACAGGGGGCTAACTATGGCTACACCTTC. Amino acid sequence: CASSNMGQGANYGYTF.

In this sample, this clonotype turned up a few times. The chain employs TRBV6-5 and TRBJ1-2; TRBD1 might be the D (6 bases). Germline values: CDR1 MNHEY, CDR2 SVGAGI. CDR3 length: 12 amino acids. Trimming pared 5 bases from V and 6 bases from J, leaving 10 bases between. CDR3 DNA: TGTGCCAGCAGTCACCACAGGGATGGCTACACCTTC. Its translation is CASSHHRDGYTF.

This clonotype has a handful of counts. The chain recombines TRBV6-2 or TRBV6-3 with TRBJ1-5; tentative D call: TRBD1 (6 bases). The length of the CDR3 is 13 residues. Trimming removed 6 bases from V and 7 bases from J, with 13 bases in between. Per the germline V gene, CDR1 is MNHEY and CDR2 is SVGEGT. CDR3 sequence (DNA): TGTGCCAGCAGGGACAGCTCGGAACAGCCCCAGCATTTT. This sequence encodes CASRDSSEQPQHF.

This chain uses TRBV27 with TRBJ1-2, with TRBD1 as a possible D gene (6 bases). CDR3 length: 11 amino acids. The germline V gene has CDR1 MNHEY and CDR2 SMNVEV (reference sequence). Trimming left V 6 bases short and J 8 bases short, with 10 bases between. DNA of the CDR3: TGTGCCAGCAGCGGGGACAACGGCTACACCTTC. Translating gives CASSGDNGYTF.

This clonotype was counted a few times. This chain joins TRBV29-1 and TRBJ1-1; 7 positions match TRBD1. Trimming removed 7 bases from V and 2 bases from J; junction bases left unmatched: 7. The CDR3 contains 13 residues. Per the germline V gene, CDR1 is SQVTM and CDR2 is ANQGSEA. The CDR3 sequence: CSAPGQSNTEAFF. CDR3 bases: TGCAGCGCCCCGGGACAGAGTAACACTGAAGCTTTCTTT.

The J gene is TRBJ2-3, the V gene TRBV6-5, with 7 bases identical to TRBD1. The CDR3 is 15 amino acids. Unmatched junction bases numbered 7, after V lost 5 bases and J lost 2 bases. Germline CDR1 and CDR2: MNHEY and SVGAGI. CDR3 residues: CASSQGDRDTDTQYF. CDR3 bases: TGTGCCAGCAGTCAAGGGGACAGAGACACAGATACGCAGTATTTT.

This clonotype was counted only a few times. The chain joins TRBV4-3 to TRBJ1-2; TRBD1 agrees at 8 bases. The CDR3 is 16 amino acids. CDR1 is LGHNA, CDR2 YSLEER, per germline. V lost 0 bases and J lost 3; bases outside the gene matches: 6. CDR3 coding DNA: TGCGCCAGCAGCCAAGAGTTGACAGGGGAAGACTATGGCTACACCTTC. This codes for CASSQELTGEDYGYTF.

The V call is TRBV4-3, the J call TRBJ1-2, with D uncertain. V lost 3 bases and J 5 bases, leaving 16 bases between the germline ends. This CDR3 comprises 15 residues. Germline V CDR1 and CDR2: LGHNA, YSLEER. The CDR3 protein is CASSHLRILGYGYTF. The CDR3 DNA sequence: TGCGCCAGCAGCCACTTACGGATCCTGGGGTATGGCTACACCTTC.